What follows describes a single T cell receptor beta chain. The data are from a study of blood T cell repertoires in COVID-19. Study-level information: The United States, Italy and Spain were the sources of the acute and convalescent COVID-19 samples. Sample material is recorded as cDNA or gDNA derived from T cells, B-cell-depleted T cells, or PBMCs.

CDR1 is SGDLS, CDR2 YYNGEE, per germline. V shed 2 bases and J 5 bases; nucleotides not matched to a gene: 10. The CDR3 has 16 amino acids. The repertoire was sequenced with immunoSEQ multiplex PCR; TCRdb's copy has only in-frame clones and lacks some. The sample shows roughly 93,000 clones, about 88% of them seen only once. The chain uses TRBV9 and TRBJ2-3; 8 bases align to TRBD2. Sequencing input: peripheral blood. The TCR comes from a man in his forties or fifties with acute or convalescent COVID-19. CDR3 DNA sequence: TGTGCCAGCAGCGTCCAGCGGGGGACCCTCGGAGATACGCAGTATTTT. This translates into CASSVQRGTLGDTQYF.